What follows describes a single TCR beta chain. Its antigen is unidentified. These data originate in a study of Ad26.COV2.S vaccination and SARS-CoV-2 variants. Germline assignment: CDR1 SGHRS and CDR2 YFSETQ. Trimming took 0 bases from V and 2 from J, leaving 9 bases between them. CDR3 length equals 15 residues. Study-level results: Spike-specific TCR breadth ran higher among vaccine recipients than placebo recipients. Reported post-vaccination CD8+ and CD4+ T cell responses to spike showed substantial breadth.

Stated treatment: roughly 20 received Ad26.COV2.S at low or high dose, single or two shots; about 5 received placebo; per-sample allocation not given. Sampling was performed 63 days after the first vaccine or placebo injection. The sample came from a Boston adult aged 18-55 years. Only in-frame clones appear in the TCRdb table, and some are missing; sequencing was by immunoSEQ multiplex PCR. The repertoire holds fewer than 800,000 clones, with more than 80% as singletons. The chain employs TRBV5-1 and TRBJ1-3; TRBD1 might be the D (5 bases). The clonotype originates from a person between 18 and 59 years old who received the Ad26.COV2.S COVID-19 vaccine or a placebo. The input for sequencing was peripheral blood, taken in a trial of Ad26.COV2.S vaccine versus placebo. CDR3 coding DNA: TGCGCCAGCAGCTTGGACAGGAGCCCTGGAAACACCATATATTTT. It yields the protein CASSLDRSPGNTIYF.